Listed below are T cell receptor beta chains from one sample, sequenced in a study of blood T cell repertoires in COVID-19. Measured with immunoSEQ multiplex PCR; TCRdb has only the in-frame clones, and not every one. Here the sample spans about 250,000 clones, 75% to 90% being singletons. The sequencing input was PBMCs or T cells enriched from blood (not recorded which). All receptors derive from a woman aged 25 to 45 who had recovered from COVID-19. Each CDR3 is given with its conserved first and last residue. D genes are given only for firm matches. Size values are once, few and many counts, or a class for expanded clones, and some rows have none.

CDR3nt,CDR3aa,j_gene,v_gene,abundance,d_gene
TGTGCCAGCAGCTCTCAGGGGGCGGATGAAAAACTGTTTTTT,CASSSQGADEKLFF,TRBJ1-4,TRBV5-6,-,TRBD1
TGTGCCAGCAGTCCCGCACAGACGTACGAGCAGTACTTC,CASSPAQTYEQYF,TRBJ2-7,TRBV25-1,-,-
TGTGCCAGCAGGGATCCGGGACAGGGCGGCGAGCAGTACTTC,CASRDPGQGGEQYF,TRBJ2-7,TRBV6-5,-,TRBD1
TGCAGCGTACAGGGGGCAGAGGATCAGCCCCAGCATTTT,CSVQGAEDQPQHF,TRBJ1-5,TRBV29-1,few,TRBD1
TGTGCCAGCTCAGGGGGCTCTGGAAACACCATATATTTT,CASSGGSGNTIYF,TRBJ1-3,TRBV12-3/TRBV12-4,-,TRBD1
TGCGCCAGCAGCCAAGGTGCAGGGGGCTATGAGACCCAGTACTTC,CASSQGAGGYETQYF,TRBJ2-5,TRBV4-1,-,TRBD1
TGTGCCAGCAGCTACCGGACAGGGGGCCGCGAGCAGTACTTC,CASSYRTGGREQYF,TRBJ2-7,TRBV6-5,-,TRBD1
TGTGCCTGGAGTCTAGGAGGACCCACAGATACGCAGTATTTT,CAWSLGGPTDTQYF,TRBJ2-3,TRBV30,-,-
TGCGCCAGCAGCCAAGATCCCCCGGCAGGGCAGAGCCAAGAGACCCAGTACTTC,CASSQDPPAGQSQETQYF,TRBJ2-5,TRBV4-1,few,-
TGTGCCAGCGGGAGGGGCTCCTACGAGCAGTACTTC,CASGRGSYEQYF,TRBJ2-7,TRBV14,-,TRBD2
TGTGCCAGTAGTACCGTCCCGGGACAGGGGTGGTATCAGCCCCAGCATTTT,CASSTVPGQGWYQPQHF,TRBJ1-5,TRBV19,-,TRBD1
TGTGCCAGCAGTTTTGTACCGGGGGGGGGCGGCGAGCAGTACTTC,CASSFVPGGGGEQYF,TRBJ2-7,TRBV28,-,TRBD2
TGTGCCAGCAGCGCCACGGGACAAGGCACTGAAGCTTTCTTT,CASSATGQGTEAFF,TRBJ1-1,TRBV2,-,-
TGTGCAAGTCGCTTAGTTGGCCGGGACATTAGCAATCAGCCCCAGCATTTT,CASRLVGRDISNQPQHF,TRBJ1-5,TRBV12-2,-,-
TGTGCCGTATGGAGTCCGTCTGGAAACACCATATATTTT,CAVWSPSGNTIYF,TRBJ1-3,TRBV28,-,-
TGCGCCAGCAGCTTGACCGGAGGACAGATTGGAGATACGCAGTATTTT,CASSLTGGQIGDTQYF,TRBJ2-3,TRBV5-1,-,-
TGTGCCAGCAGTGAGGAGGGTTCCTATAATTCACCCCTCCACTTT,CASSEEGSYNSPLHF,TRBJ1-6,TRBV6-1,-,-
TGTGCCATCAGTGAGTCAGCGAGGGATGAGCAGTTCTTC,CAISESARDEQFF,TRBJ2-1,TRBV10-3,-,-
TGTGCCAGCTCACCCCGACAGGGTATCTCCGGGGAGCTGTTTTTT,CASSPRQGISGELFF,TRBJ2-2,TRBV18,once,TRBD1
TGTGCCAGCCGCCAGGACTCTGGGGCCAACGTCCTGACTTTC,CASRQDSGANVLTF,TRBJ2-6,TRBV19,few,-
TGTGCCAGCAGCGCGGGACAGGGAAGGGCCGAGCAGTACTTC,CASSAGQGRAEQYF,TRBJ2-7,TRBV5-6,-,TRBD1
TGCGCCAGCAGCCAACCCGGGACAGGGGAGAGGGGAGAGCAGTTCTTC,CASSQPGTGERGEQFF,TRBJ2-1,TRBV4-1,-,TRBD1
TGTGCCAGCAGCTTAGCGAAGATGAGGGAAGAGACCCAGTACTTC,CASSLAKMREETQYF,TRBJ2-5,TRBV7-2,-,-
TGTGCCAGCACCGTGGGGGGAACAAATGAGCAGTTCTTC,CASTVGGTNEQFF,TRBJ2-1,TRBV12-3/TRBV12-4,-,-
TGTGCCAGCAGTTTTAGAGCTAACTATGGCTACACCTTC,CASSFRANYGYTF,TRBJ1-2,TRBV28,-,-
TGTGCCAGCAGCCGCGGGACAGAGAAAACTAATGAAAAACTGTTTTTT,CASSRGTEKTNEKLFF,TRBJ1-4,TRBV5-4,-,TRBD1
TGTGCCAGCAGCTTATTAACTGCCGAGGCCTACGAGCAGTACTTC,CASSLLTAEAYEQYF,TRBJ2-7,TRBV7-9,-,-
TGTGCCAGCTCACAATTTACATCCGTTGCAACTAATGAAAAACTGTTTTTT,CASSQFTSVATNEKLFF,TRBJ1-4,TRBV18,once,-
TGTGCCAGCAGCCAGCCCCCGGGACTAGCGGGGACCACCTACAATGAGCAGTTCTTC,CASSQPPGLAGTTYNEQFF,TRBJ2-1,TRBV3-1/TRBV3-2,-,TRBD2
TGTGCCAGCAGTTTCGGGGGAGGAGAAAAACTGTTTTTT,CASSFGGGEKLFF,TRBJ1-4,TRBV27,few,-
TGTGCCATCAGTGGGGGGGGCGGGAACACTGAAGCTTTCTTT,CAISGGGGNTEAFF,TRBJ1-1,TRBV10-3,-,-
TGTGCCAGCAGCCAAGTACACACGTTGAACGAGCAGTACTTC,CASSQVHTLNEQYF,TRBJ2-7,TRBV14,-,-
TGTGCCAGCAGTCGGGTGCCCGCGACTAACTATGGCTACACCTTC,CASSRVPATNYGYTF,TRBJ1-2,TRBV27,-,-
TGTGCCAGCAGCTACCGACAGGGCAATCAGCCCCAGCATTTT,CASSYRQGNQPQHF,TRBJ1-5,TRBV13,once,-
TGTGCCAGCAGTTACGGCAGGGGGTATGGCTACACCTTC,CASSYGRGYGYTF,TRBJ1-2,TRBV6-5,-,TRBD1
TGTGCCAGCAGTTTATTAGGCGGGGCAAGAGGTTACAATGAGCAGTTCTTC,CASSLLGGARGYNEQFF,TRBJ2-1,TRBV27,-,-
TGTGCCAGTAGTATAGCGACAGGGTTGGGGTATAGCAATCAGCCCCAGCATTTT,CASSIATGLGYSNQPQHF,TRBJ1-5,TRBV19,-,TRBD1
TGTGCCATCACGAAGGGACAAACCTACGAGCAGTACTTC,CAITKGQTYEQYF,TRBJ2-7,TRBV10-3,-,-
TGTGCCAGCAGCTTAGCGCTAGGGGGAATGCATGAGCAGTTCTTC,CASSLALGGMHEQFF,TRBJ2-1,TRBV7-2,-,-
TGTGCCAGCAGGGGTAGCGGGGGTTACTCCTACGAGCAGTACTTC,CASRGSGGYSYEQYF,TRBJ2-7,TRBV2,-,TRBD2
TGTGCCACCCTGGGGAGGGGCGATACGCAGTATTTT,CATLGRGDTQYF,TRBJ2-3,TRBV3-1/TRBV3-2,-,TRBD2
TGTGCCAGCAGCCAAGACTACAGGATGAACTATGGCTACACCTTC,CASSQDYRMNYGYTF,TRBJ1-2,TRBV3-1/TRBV3-2,once,-
TGTGCCTGGAGGACAGGGGAATATGGCTACACCTTC,CAWRTGEYGYTF,TRBJ1-2,TRBV30,-,TRBD1
TGTGCCAGCAGCCTTCGAGCGGGCTCTAATTCACCCCTCCACTTT,CASSLRAGSNSPLHF,TRBJ1-6,TRBV7-9,few,-
TGTGCCAGCAGCTTCCGGGACAGGGTGATAATGGCTGAAGCTTTCTTT,CASSFRDRVIMAEAFF,TRBJ1-1,TRBV5-6,-,TRBD1
TGTGCCAGTAGTCGGGGAGGCGACGGGATCCAGCATTTT,CASSRGGDGIQHF,TRBJ1-5,TRBV19,few,-
TGTGCCAGCAGCTTCCTCGGGAGCTTATATGGATACACCTTC,CASSFLGSLYGYTF,TRBJ1-2,TRBV7-9,-,-
TGTGCCAGCACCCGAAGGAGGGGCGGTGAAAAACTGTTTTTT,CASTRRRGGEKLFF,TRBJ1-4,TRBV6-5,few,-
TGCAGCGTTGGATACAGGGTCAAGCAAGAGACCCAGTACTTC,CSVGYRVKQETQYF,TRBJ2-5,TRBV29-1,-,-
TGTGCCAGCAGCTTGTTTGCTAGCGGATACACAGATACGCAGTATTTT,CASSLFASGYTDTQYF,TRBJ2-3,TRBV5-4,-,TRBD2
TGCGCCAGCAGCCATCTAGGACTGGGGAACACTGAAGCTTTCTTT,CASSHLGLGNTEAFF,TRBJ1-1,TRBV4-1,-,-
TGTGCCAGCAAAATCAGGACAGCCAGGAACACTGAAGCTTTCTTT,CASKIRTARNTEAFF,TRBJ1-1,TRBV7-2,-,-
TGTGCCAGCAGCCGCGGGGGGAACACTGAAGCTTTCTTT,CASSRGGNTEAFF,TRBJ1-1,TRBV7-3,-,-
TGTGCCTGGAGTTCACGGAGTGAAGCTTTCTTT,CAWSSRSEAFF,TRBJ1-1,TRBV30,-,-
TGTGCCAGCAGCCCAGGGTATGGCTACACCTTC,CASSPGYGYTF,TRBJ1-2,TRBV7-9,-,-
TGTGCCAGTAAGCGCGAAAAACTGTTTTTT,CASKREKLFF,TRBJ1-4,TRBV19,-,-
TGTGCCATCTTTAGCGGGGCCCCCCAAGAGACCCAGTACTTC,CAIFSGAPQETQYF,TRBJ2-5,TRBV7-9,-,TRBD2
TGTGCCAGTAGTCCACGGCGGATAGGGGGACAGGAGCACTCTGGGGCCAACGTCCTGACTTTC,CASSPRRIGGQEHSGANVLTF,TRBJ2-6,TRBV19,once,TRBD1
TGTGCCAGCAGCAATAACAGGGGGCGCGGGGATACGCAGTATTTT,CASSNNRGRGDTQYF,TRBJ2-3,TRBV27,-,TRBD1